The 10 T cell receptor beta chains below were found in one sample sequenced in a study of T cell responses to AZD1222 COVID-19 vaccine. The repertoire was sequenced with immunoSEQ multiplex PCR; TCRdb's copy has only in-frame clones and lacks some. The sample has approximately 190,000 clones; over 85% are singletons. Source: peripheral blood, taken 28 days after the second dose of the MenACWY control vaccine. The receptor set was obtained from an adult who received the MenACWY meningococcal vaccine as a control.

This clone has only one observation. Because the CDR3's place on the DNA is in doubt, the DNA is left out and the CDR3 is given as listed by TCRdb. The rearrangement joins TRBV5-1 to TRBJ2-5; the listed D gene, TRBD1, was not tested against the DNA. CDR1 and CDR2 (germline): SGHRS, YFSETQ. Both ends counted, the CDR3 spans 16 residues. This CDR3 is CASSFAVGTGVGLRYF.

The V gene is TRBV30, the J gene TRBJ1-2, with TRBD1 identical over 9 bases. With 5 bases clipped from V and 4 bases from J, the junction kept 2 bases outside the gene matches. The CDR3 has 12 residues. Germline assignment: CDR1 GTSNPN and CDR2 SVGIG (reference sequence). The CDR3 is CAWGQGPYGYTF. The CDR3 DNA sequence: TGTGCCTGGGGACAGGGGCCCTATGGCTACACCTTC.

This chain uses TRBV10-3 with TRBJ1-1; 7 nucleotides match TRBD1. CDR1 and CDR2 from the germline V gene are ENHRY and SYGVKD. V trimming: 8 bases; J trimming: 0 bases; junction bases outside the gene matches: 9. The CDR3 totals 15 residues. In nucleotides, the CDR3 is TGTGCCATCTCGGGGACAGCAGTCATGAACACTGAAGCTTTCTTT. It encodes CAISGTAVMNTEAFF.

The genes are TRBV9 and TRBJ1-1; D remains ambiguous. Germline values: CDR1 SGDLS, CDR2 YYNGEE. V lost 0 bases, J lost 1 base, and 10 bases lay in between. The CDR3 runs 15 residues. CDR3 DNA: TGTGCCAGCAGCGTAGAAGATCTTGGGAACACTGAAGCTTTCTTT. Residues: CASSVEDLGNTEAFF.

On this clone itself: An end of the junction differs from the germline gene, which may be a read error. The chain uses TRBV7-7 and TRBJ2-5, with D unclear. The CDR3 sequence is 16 residues long. Germline values: CDR1 SSHAT, CDR2 FNYEAQ (reference sequence). The CDR3 sequence is CASSLKDLRLGETQYF. The DNA for the CDR3 is TGTGCTAGCAGCTTAAAGGATTTGAGGTTGGGGGAGACCCAGTACTTC.

The chain joins TRBV6-2 or TRBV6-3 to TRBJ1-5; D perhaps matches TRBD1 (5 bases). The V and J ends lost 1 base and 6 bases respectively, with 13 bases between them. The CDR3 loop spans 15 amino acids. CDR1 is MNHEY and CDR2 is SVGEGT in the germline V gene. CDR3 in amino acids: CASSYWGGSVQPQHF. The CDR3 coding sequence is TGTGCCAGCAGTTACTGGGGCGGTTCAGTTCAGCCCCAGCATTTT.

This chain links TRBV27 with TRBJ2-1; no firm D call. The germline V gene encodes CDR1 MNHEY and CDR2 SMNVEV (reference sequence). Deletions cut 3 bases from V and 1 base from J, with 10 bases between. The CDR3 loop spans 15 amino acids. CDR3: CASSFRLPSYNEQFF. CDR3 nucleotide sequence: TGTGCCAGCAGTTTTAGGCTTCCTTCCTACAATGAGCAGTTCTTC.

The chain carries TRBV5-1 and TRBJ2-1, with 8 nucleotides matching TRBD1. The CDR3 has 14 residues. The V segment lost 5 bases and the J segment 7 bases; nucleotides outside the gene matches: 8. Germline V gene data show CDR1 as SGHRS and CDR2 as YFSETQ. CDR3 nucleotide sequence: TGCGCCAGCAGTAGGCAGGGGGCTTCAAATGAGCAGTTCTTC. Amino acids: CASSRQGASNEQFF.

This rearrangement joins TRBV6-2 or TRBV6-3 to TRBJ1-2, with unresolved D. Germline assignment: CDR1 MNHEY and CDR2 SVGEGT. The CDR3 is made up of 13 amino acids. Trimming took 4 bases from V and 7 from J, leaving 13 bases between them. CDR3 DNA: TGTGCCAGCAGTTCCTCCCGCTTCAGTGGCTACACCTTC. Amino acids: CASSSSRFSGYTF.

The chain combines TRBV10-3 with TRBJ2-7, with 11 bases that match TRBD2. V lost 10 bases and J lost 6; bases outside the gene matches: 5. Looked up from germline, CDR1 is ENHRY and CDR2 is SYGVKD. The CDR3 spans 12 residues. The CDR3 here is CATLAGEAEQYF. For the CDR3, the DNA is TGTGCCACACTAGCGGGAGAGGCCGAGCAGTACTTC.